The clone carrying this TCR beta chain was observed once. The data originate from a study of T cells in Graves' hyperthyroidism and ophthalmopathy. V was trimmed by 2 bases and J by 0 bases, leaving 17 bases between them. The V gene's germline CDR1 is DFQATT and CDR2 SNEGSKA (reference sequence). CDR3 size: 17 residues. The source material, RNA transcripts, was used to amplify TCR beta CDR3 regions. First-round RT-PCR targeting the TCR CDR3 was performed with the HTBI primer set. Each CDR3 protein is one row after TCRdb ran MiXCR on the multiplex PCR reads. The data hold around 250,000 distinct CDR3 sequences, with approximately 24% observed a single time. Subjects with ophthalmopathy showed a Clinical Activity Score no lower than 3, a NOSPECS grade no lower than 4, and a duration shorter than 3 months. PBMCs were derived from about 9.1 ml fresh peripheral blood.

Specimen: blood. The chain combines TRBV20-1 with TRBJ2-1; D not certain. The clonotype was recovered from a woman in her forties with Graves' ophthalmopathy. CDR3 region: CSARIDRKVSSYNEQFF. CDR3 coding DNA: TGCAGTGCTAGAATCGATCGGAAGGTGAGCTCCTACAATGAGCAGTTCTTC.